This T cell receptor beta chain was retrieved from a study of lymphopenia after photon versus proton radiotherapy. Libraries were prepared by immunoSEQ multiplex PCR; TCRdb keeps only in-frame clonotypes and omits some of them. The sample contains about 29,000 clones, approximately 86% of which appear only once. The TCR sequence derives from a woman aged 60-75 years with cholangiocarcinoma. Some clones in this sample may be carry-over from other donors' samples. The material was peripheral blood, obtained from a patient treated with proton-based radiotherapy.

Written as DNA, the CDR3 is TGTGCCATCAGTGAGTCTATACAGAATAGCAATCAGCCCCAGCATTTT. Its translation: CAISESIQNSNQPQHF. The V gene is TRBV10-3, the J gene TRBJ1-5, with D unresolved. V dropped 0 bases and J dropped 0 bases, with 9 bases sitting between them. This CDR3 comprises 16 residues. Germline V lookup: CDR1 ENHRY, CDR2 SYGVKD.